Listed below are T cell receptor beta chains from one sample, sequenced in a study of shared clonotypes between healthy human individuals. This table comes from immunoSEQ multiplex PCR, and its TCRdb copy is limited to in-frame clones, with some not included. Among approximately 1.9 million clones listed, 93% were seen once. Input material: naive CD8+ T cells from PBMCs. These receptors originate from a man between 18 and 29 years old in good health. Some clones in this sample may be carry-over from other donors' samples. CDR3s include the opening cysteine and the closing phenylalanine or tryptophan. D genes are given only for firm matches. The size field is filled for only some rows; it gives once, few, many or a size class.

CDR3 DNA: TGTGCCAGCAGTTTAAGGGACAAGGGAGCGGGCACTGAAGCTTTCTTT; CDR3 protein: CASSLRDKGAGTEAFF; J gene: TRBJ1-1; D gene: NA; clone size: once; V gene: TRBV28
CDR3 DNA: TGCGCCAGCAGCCAAGGTAAGCGGAGCGGGAGAAGTCCCTACAATGAGCAGTTCTTC; CDR3 protein: CASSQGKRSGRSPYNEQFF; J gene: TRBJ2-1; D gene: TRBD2; clone size: NA; V gene: TRBV4-1
CDR3 DNA: TGTGCCAGCAGCGAGCTCGGACTAGCGGGTTCCGGCGGGGAGCTGTTTTTT; CDR3 protein: CASSELGLAGSGGELFF; J gene: TRBJ2-2; D gene: TRBD2; clone size: NA; V gene: TRBV27
CDR3 DNA: TGTGCCAGCGGCGATAGTAGGCCCAACGGCTACACCTTC; CDR3 protein: CASGDSRPNGYTF; J gene: TRBJ1-2; D gene: NA; clone size: NA; V gene: TRBV6-1
CDR3 DNA: TGTGCCAGCAGTTTACTAGCGGGAGGTGATGAGCAGTTCTTC; CDR3 protein: CASSLLAGGDEQFF; J gene: TRBJ2-1; D gene: TRBD2; clone size: once; V gene: TRBV6-1
CDR3 DNA: TGTGCCAGTAGTATATCGGTCCGTACCTACGAGCAGTACTTC; CDR3 protein: CASSISVRTYEQYF; J gene: TRBJ2-7; D gene: NA; clone size: NA; V gene: TRBV19
CDR3 DNA: TGTGCCATCCAATATGGGGGAGTGAACGAGCAGTACTTC; CDR3 protein: CAIQYGGVNEQYF; J gene: TRBJ2-7; D gene: NA; clone size: NA; V gene: TRBV7-9
CDR3 DNA: TGTGCCAGCAGCGTCGGACAGGGGGGTTATATGGAGGAAAAACTGTTTTTT; CDR3 protein: CASSVGQGGYMEEKLFF; J gene: TRBJ1-4; D gene: TRBD1; clone size: NA; V gene: TRBV9
CDR3 DNA: TGTGCCAGCAGTGAGGGCCTTACTTATCATGGCTACACCTTC; CDR3 protein: CASSEGLTYHGYTF; J gene: TRBJ1-2; D gene: NA; clone size: NA; V gene: TRBV2
CDR3 DNA: TGTGCCAGCAGCCAAGTAATAGCGAGGGCCTACGAGCAGTACTTC; CDR3 protein: CASSQVIARAYEQYF; J gene: TRBJ2-7; D gene: NA; clone size: NA; V gene: TRBV4-2
CDR3 DNA: TGTGCCAGCAGCTTAGACCCGAACACTGAAGCTTTCTTT; CDR3 protein: CASSLDPNTEAFF; J gene: TRBJ1-1; D gene: NA; clone size: NA; V gene: TRBV11-2
CDR3 DNA: TGTGCCAGCAGCCCTCGGACCCCACCGGGTGTGGACTTC; CDR3 protein: CASSPRTPPGVDF; J gene: TRBJ2-7; D gene: NA; clone size: NA; V gene: TRBV28
CDR3 DNA: TGCGCCAGCAGCGTTGAGCCGACTTCTATAAGCTCCTACGAGCAGTACTTC; CDR3 protein: CASSVEPTSISSYEQYF; J gene: TRBJ2-7; D gene: NA; clone size: NA; V gene: TRBV5-1
CDR3 DNA: TGTGCCGGCCCTCGGGTCGTGGGCACTGAAGCTTTCTTT; CDR3 protein: CAGPRVVGTEAFF; J gene: TRBJ1-1; D gene: NA; clone size: NA; V gene: TRBV6-9
CDR3 DNA: TGTGCCAGCAGCTTCCCTCGACTAGGGAGGAACACCGGGGAGCTGTTTTTT; CDR3 protein: CASSFPRLGRNTGELFF; J gene: TRBJ2-2; D gene: NA; clone size: NA; V gene: TRBV7-2
CDR3 DNA: TGCGCCAGCGGATCAGGGGTATTGGATGGCTACACCTTC; CDR3 protein: CASGSGVLDGYTF; J gene: TRBJ1-2; D gene: NA; clone size: NA; V gene: TRBV5-1
CDR3 DNA: TGTGCCAGCCTGGACAGGGACTCCTACGAGCAGTACTTC; CDR3 protein: CASLDRDSYEQYF; J gene: TRBJ2-7; D gene: TRBD1; clone size: NA; V gene: TRBV2
CDR3 DNA: TGTGCCAGCAGCCCGAACAAGGCTGCGGATACGCAGTATTTT; CDR3 protein: CASSPNKAADTQYF; J gene: TRBJ2-3; D gene: NA; clone size: once; V gene: TRBV9
CDR3 DNA: TGTGCCAGCAGCTACCCAGCGTATAGCAATCAGCCCCAGCATTTT; CDR3 protein: CASSYPAYSNQPQHF; J gene: TRBJ1-5; D gene: NA; clone size: NA; V gene: TRBV28
CDR3 DNA: TGCAGCGCCGTGTCGATGAACACTGAAGCTTTCTTT; CDR3 protein: CSAVSMNTEAFF; J gene: TRBJ1-1; D gene: NA; clone size: NA; V gene: TRBV29-1
CDR3 DNA: TGTGCCAGCTCACCATACGACTGGCTAGCGGAGAACACCGGGGAGCTGTTTTTT; CDR3 protein: CASSPYDWLAENTGELFF; J gene: TRBJ2-2; D gene: TRBD2; clone size: once; V gene: TRBV18
CDR3 DNA: TGCGCCAGCAGCCAAGTACAGCGGGCTGGGGGAACAGATACGCAGTATTTT; CDR3 protein: CASSQVQRAGGTDTQYF; J gene: TRBJ2-3; D gene: NA; clone size: NA; V gene: TRBV4-1
CDR3 DNA: TGTGCCAGCAGCAGGTCCTTGGGAACTCTGAACACTGAAGCTTTCTTT; CDR3 protein: CASSRSLGTLNTEAFF; J gene: TRBJ1-1; D gene: NA; clone size: NA; V gene: TRBV27
CDR3 DNA: TGTGCCAGCAGTTTTGTTGGGGGCACTGAAGCTTTCTTT; CDR3 protein: CASSFVGGTEAFF; J gene: TRBJ1-1; D gene: NA; clone size: NA; V gene: TRBV27
CDR3 DNA: TGTGCCAGCAGCATTAAGGGGACTCTCGTTATCGATGAGCAGTTCTTC; CDR3 protein: CASSIKGTLVIDEQFF; J gene: TRBJ2-1; D gene: NA; clone size: once; V gene: TRBV11-3
CDR3 DNA: TGTGCCAGCAGCTTGGTACCAGGGGGAAATGGCTACACCTTC; CDR3 protein: CASSLVPGGNGYTF; J gene: TRBJ1-2; D gene: TRBD1; clone size: NA; V gene: TRBV5-8
CDR3 DNA: TGTGCCAGCAGTTTATACAGCGGGAGCGTCTACGAGCAGTACTTC; CDR3 protein: CASSLYSGSVYEQYF; J gene: TRBJ2-7; D gene: TRBD2; clone size: NA; V gene: TRBV27
CDR3 DNA: TGCGCCAGCAGTCAACTAGCGGGAGTCTACAATGAGCAGTTCTTC; CDR3 protein: CASSQLAGVYNEQFF; J gene: TRBJ2-1; D gene: TRBD2; clone size: once; V gene: TRBV23-1
CDR3 DNA: TGTGCCAGCAGCTTAGTTCAGTACGAGCAGTACTTC; CDR3 protein: CASSLVQYEQYF; J gene: TRBJ2-7; D gene: NA; clone size: NA; V gene: TRBV7-8
CDR3 DNA: TGCGCCAGCAGCTTGTGGAGGACGGGCCTTTCCAACACTGAAGCTTTCTTT; CDR3 protein: CASSLWRTGLSNTEAFF; J gene: TRBJ1-1; D gene: NA; clone size: NA; V gene: TRBV5-1
CDR3 DNA: TGTGCCAGCAGCCAAGACAGGGGCTCCTACGAGCAGTACTTC; CDR3 protein: CASSQDRGSYEQYF; J gene: TRBJ2-7; D gene: NA; clone size: NA; V gene: TRBV14
CDR3 DNA: TGTGCCAGCAGCCCTGGACTAGTCCTCGAGCAGTACTTC; CDR3 protein: CASSPGLVLEQYF; J gene: TRBJ2-7; D gene: TRBD2; clone size: NA; V gene: TRBV11-2
CDR3 DNA: TGTGCCAGCAGCTTAGGGCTAGCGGGAATTAGCACAGATACGCAGTATTTT; CDR3 protein: CASSLGLAGISTDTQYF; J gene: TRBJ2-3; D gene: TRBD2; clone size: NA; V gene: TRBV7-6
CDR3 DNA: TGTGCCAGCAGCTGGGGGGGTACAACTGAAGCTTTCTTT; CDR3 protein: CASSWGGTTEAFF; J gene: TRBJ1-1; D gene: NA; clone size: NA; V gene: TRBV5-4
CDR3 DNA: TGTGCCAGTAGTATAACTCGGGCAGCTTTCTTT; CDR3 protein: CASSITRAAFF; J gene: TRBJ1-1; D gene: NA; clone size: few; V gene: TRBV19
CDR3 DNA: TGTGCCAGCAGCGAGAGTCGTAATCAGCCCCAGCATTTT; CDR3 protein: CASSESRNQPQHF; J gene: TRBJ1-5; D gene: NA; clone size: NA; V gene: TRBV7-9
CDR3 DNA: TGCGCCAGCAGCCAAGGCATAGGGACCCGGGCCTACGAGCAGTACTTC; CDR3 protein: CASSQGIGTRAYEQYF; J gene: TRBJ2-7; D gene: NA; clone size: once; V gene: TRBV4-3
CDR3 DNA: TGTGCCAGCACCCACTGGAACACCGGGGAGCTGTTTTTT; CDR3 protein: CASTHWNTGELFF; J gene: TRBJ2-2; D gene: NA; clone size: once; V gene: TRBV7-3
CDR3 DNA: TGTGCCAGCAGCTTAACGGGGGGGCAAGAGACCCAGTACTTC; CDR3 protein: CASSLTGGQETQYF; J gene: TRBJ2-5; D gene: TRBD2; clone size: NA; V gene: TRBV7-3
CDR3 DNA: TGTGCCAGCAGCTTAGATTGGAATAGCGGGGGAAGTAATGAAAAACTGTTTTTT; CDR3 protein: CASSLDWNSGGSNEKLFF; J gene: TRBJ1-4; D gene: NA; clone size: NA; V gene: TRBV7-6
CDR3 DNA: TGTGCCAGCATTTCCCCGGGACAGGGTTCCGGCTACACCTTC; CDR3 protein: CASISPGQGSGYTF; J gene: TRBJ1-2; D gene: TRBD1; clone size: NA; V gene: TRBV7-9
CDR3 DNA: TGTGCCAGCCACAACTATAGCGGGAGGGCGGATGAGCAGTTCTTC; CDR3 protein: CASHNYSGRADEQFF; J gene: TRBJ2-1; D gene: TRBD2; clone size: NA; V gene: TRBV27
CDR3 DNA: TGTGCCAGCAGTTTGTTCCGTTTCGGGCGCGAGCAGTACTTC; CDR3 protein: CASSLFRFGREQYF; J gene: TRBJ2-7; D gene: NA; clone size: NA; V gene: TRBV28